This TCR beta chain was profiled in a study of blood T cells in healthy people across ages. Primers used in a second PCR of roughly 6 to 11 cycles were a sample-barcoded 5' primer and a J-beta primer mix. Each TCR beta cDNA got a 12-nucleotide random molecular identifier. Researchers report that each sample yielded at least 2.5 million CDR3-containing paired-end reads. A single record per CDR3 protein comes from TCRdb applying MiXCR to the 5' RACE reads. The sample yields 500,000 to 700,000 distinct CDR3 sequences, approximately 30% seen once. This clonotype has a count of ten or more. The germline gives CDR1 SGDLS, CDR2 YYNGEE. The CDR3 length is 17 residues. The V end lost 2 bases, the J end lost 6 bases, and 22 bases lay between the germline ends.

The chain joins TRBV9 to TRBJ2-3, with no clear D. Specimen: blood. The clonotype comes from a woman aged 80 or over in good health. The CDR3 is CASSVAPVKQHLDTQYF. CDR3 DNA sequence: TGTGCCAGCAGCGTCGCTCCAGTAAAACAGCACCTGGATACGCAGTATTTT.